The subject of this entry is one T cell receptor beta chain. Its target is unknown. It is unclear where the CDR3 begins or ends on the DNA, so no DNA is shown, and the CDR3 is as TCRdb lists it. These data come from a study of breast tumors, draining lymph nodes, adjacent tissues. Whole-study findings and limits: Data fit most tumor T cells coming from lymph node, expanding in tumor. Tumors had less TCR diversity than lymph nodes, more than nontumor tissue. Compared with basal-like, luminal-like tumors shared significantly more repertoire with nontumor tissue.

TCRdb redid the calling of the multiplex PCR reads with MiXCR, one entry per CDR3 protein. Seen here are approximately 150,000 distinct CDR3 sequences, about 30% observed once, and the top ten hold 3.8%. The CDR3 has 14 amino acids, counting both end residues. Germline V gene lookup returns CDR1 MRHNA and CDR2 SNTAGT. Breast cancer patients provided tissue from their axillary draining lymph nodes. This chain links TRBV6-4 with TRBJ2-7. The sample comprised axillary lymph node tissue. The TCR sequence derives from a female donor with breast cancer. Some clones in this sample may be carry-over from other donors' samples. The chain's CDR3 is CASSEETYPCEQYF.